The 5 T cell receptor beta chains presented below share a single source sample, sequenced in a study of cytomegalovirus exposure and HLA in healthy donors. Amplification used 60 Vbeta primers and 13 Jbeta primers. The protocol was immunoSEQ multiplex PCR, while the TCRdb copy is restricted to in-frame clones and leaves out a portion. The sample has about 190,000 clones; the top ten hold approximately 6.5%. The sequenced sample was PBMCs. The receptors were sampled from a man aged 25 to 45 in good health and CMV-seronegative.

The genes are TRBV27 and TRBJ1-1; D perhaps matches TRBD1 (5 bases). Trimming pared 8 bases from V and 3 bases from J, leaving 16 bases between. This CDR3 region has 14 residues. Per the germline V gene, CDR1 is MNHEY and CDR2 is SMNVEV (reference sequence). The CDR3 region is CASRRLRGDTEAFF. The DNA of the CDR3 is TGTGCCAGCCGCAGGCTTCGGGGGGACACTGAAGCTTTCTTT.

As for this clone: Other DNA sequences of this sample code for an identical CDR3. The chain has TRBV19 and TRBJ1-5, with a possible D match to TRBD1 (6 bases). V was shortened by 5 bases and J by 0 bases, with 11 bases between the two germline ends. This CDR3 has 15 residues. Germline V gene data show CDR1 as LNHDA and CDR2 as SQIVND (reference sequence). In DNA, the CDR3 is TGTGCCAGTAGTCCCCAGGGGTATAGCAATCAGCCCCAGCATTTT. It is translated as CASSPQGYSNQPQHF. Supplemented by reference TRBV19 and TRBJ1-5, the full variable domain reads DGGITQSPKYLFRKEGQNVTLSCEQNLNHDAMYWYRQDPGQGLRLIYYSQIVNDFQKGDIAEGYSVSREKKESFPLTVTSAQKNPTAFYLCASSPQGYSNQPQHFGDGTRLSIL.

The chain combines TRBV30 with TRBJ2-7; TRBD2 agrees at 12 bases. This CDR3 region has 15 residues. Germline CDR1 is GTSNPN and CDR2 is SVGIG (reference sequence). With V trimmed by 1 base and J by 7 bases, 8 bases remained unmatched. The CDR3 DNA reads as TGTGCCTGGAGTGGGACTAGCGGGGTACGACGAGAGCAGTACTTC. It is translated as CAWSGTSGVRREQYF.

The chain has TRBV2 and TRBJ2-7, with 11 nucleotides matching TRBD2. The junction had 11 bases not matched to a gene; V was cut back by 7 bases and J by 6 bases. This CDR3 region has 15 residues. Germline V gives CDR1 SNHLY, CDR2 FYNNEI. The CDR3 sequence is CASKGELAGVGEQYF. The CDR3 region has the DNA TGTGCCAGCAAGGGGGAACTAGCGGGAGTCGGCGAGCAGTACTTC. The full variable domain, completed using reference TRBV2 and TRBJ2-7, is EPEVTQTPSHQVTQMGQEVILRCVPISNHLYFYWYRQILGQKVEFLVSFYNNEISEKSEIFDDQFSVERPDGSNFTLKIRSTKLEDSAMYFCASKGELAGVGEQYFGPGTRLTVT.

V and J are TRBV2 and TRBJ1-3; D is unclear. Germline assignment: CDR1 SNHLY and CDR2 FYNNEI. The V gene lost 4 bases and the J gene lost 2 bases, with 9 bases spanning the gap. The CDR3 has 14 residues. CDR3 in DNA: TGTGCCAGCAGTGTCTTGGCACCTGGAAACACCATATATTTT. Translating gives CASSVLAPGNTIYF.